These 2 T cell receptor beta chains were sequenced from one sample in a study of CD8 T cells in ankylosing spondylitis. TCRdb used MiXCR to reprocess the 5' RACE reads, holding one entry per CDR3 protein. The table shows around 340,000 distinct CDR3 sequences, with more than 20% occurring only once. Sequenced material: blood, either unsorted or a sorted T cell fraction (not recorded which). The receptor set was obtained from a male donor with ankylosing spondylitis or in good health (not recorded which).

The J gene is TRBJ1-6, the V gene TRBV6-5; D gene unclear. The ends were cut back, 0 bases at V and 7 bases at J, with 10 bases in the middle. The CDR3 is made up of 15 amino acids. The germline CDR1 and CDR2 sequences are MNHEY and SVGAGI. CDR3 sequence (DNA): TGTGCCAGCAGTTACTCAGGGTTGGGCAATTCACCCCTCCACTTT. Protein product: CASSYSGLGNSPLHF.

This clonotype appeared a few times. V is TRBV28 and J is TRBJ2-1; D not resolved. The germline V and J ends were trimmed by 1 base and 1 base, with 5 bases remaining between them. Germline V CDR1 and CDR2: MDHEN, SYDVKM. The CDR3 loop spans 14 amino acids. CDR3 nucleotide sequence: TGTGCCAGCAGTTTATTTTCTTCCTACAATGAGCAGTTCTTC. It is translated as CASSLFSSYNEQFF.